This TCR beta chain was obtained from a study of blood T cell repertoires in COVID-19. About the study: Material from acute and convalescent COVID-19 was sourced from the United States, Italy and Spain. PBMCs, B-cell-depleted T cells, or T cells provided the cDNA or gDNA that made up the material.

Original data processing: Researchers report that nucleated cell counts were estimated from reference gene primer amplification. TCRdb keeps only in-frame clones here, not all; method: immunoSEQ multiplex PCR. V and J calls plus clone size are reproduced from that table; the DNA served to infer D and trimming. The sample lists some 270,000 clones, 89% seen once, with less than 2.5% in the top ten. This sequence was found in a man aged 45-60 years with acute or convalescent COVID-19. The sequenced sample consisted of peripheral blood.

The CDR3 sequence: CASSASGTGFRQFF. CDR3 sequence (DNA): TGTGCCAGCAGCGCATCTGGGACAGGGTTTCGGCAGTTCTTC. This chain connects TRBV5-4 to TRBJ2-1; 9 nucleotides match TRBD1. The CDR3 extends over 14 amino acids. Trimming took 4 bases from V and 12 from J; bases not matched to a gene: 11. Germline V gene lookup returns CDR1 SGHNT and CDR2 YYREEE (reference sequence).